Below, 11 T cell receptor beta chains from the same sample are listed, as sequenced in a study of OX40 agonist ivuxolimab in advanced cancers. Sequenced by immunoSEQ multiplex PCR; TCRdb stores in-frame clones only, minus some. The data show tens of thousands of clones, with 70% to 90% seen just once and approximately 11% held by the top ten. This specimen consisted of CD4+ or CD8+ T cells sorted from blood, obtained in a trial of the OX40 agonist ivuxolimab. Receptor source: an adult with an advanced solid tumor such as melanoma, head and neck, liver or kidney cancer.

The chain has TRBV27 and TRBJ2-3, with D hard to call. There are 15 residues in the CDR3. V was pared by 4 bases and J by 2 bases, with 13 bases between. Germline CDR1 MNHEY, CDR2 SMNVEV (reference sequence). The CDR3 DNA follows: TGTGCCAGCAGTTCCCTGGGATCCATCACAGATACGCAGTATTTT. It yields the protein CASSSLGSITDTQYF.

This chain uses TRBV10-3 with TRBJ1-5; D is unclear. CDR3 length equals 12 residues. V was clipped by 6 bases and J by 5 bases, with 8 bases between them. Germline lookup yields CDR1 ENHRY and CDR2 SYGVKD. Here the CDR3 DNA reads TGTGCCATCAGGGACGGGGATCAGCCCCAGCATTTT. Translating it yields CAIRDGDQPQHF.

This clone was recorded only once. This chain connects TRBV4-1 to TRBJ2-7; 9 bases are shared with TRBD1. CDR1 is MGHRA, CDR2 YSYEKL, per germline. V shed 1 base, J shed 3 bases, and the junction held 4 bases outside the gene matches. There are 15 residues in the CDR3. CDR3 protein: CASSQGATGGYEQYF. The DNA for the CDR3 is TGCGCCAGCAGCCAAGGGGCGACAGGGGGCTACGAGCAGTACTTC.

This clone rates as medium-sized. CDR3 in amino acids: CASRAGGPYNEQFF. CDR3 DNA sequence: TGTGCCAGCAGAGCGGGAGGGCCCTACAATGAGCAGTTCTTC. This chain links TRBV7-9 with TRBJ2-1; 10 bases are a match to TRBD2. V lost 6 bases, J lost 2 bases, and 1 base stayed unmatched. CDR3 length equals 14 residues. Germline values: CDR1 SEHNR, CDR2 FQNEAQ (reference sequence). The full variable domain, completed using reference TRBV7-9 and TRBJ2-1, is DTGVSQNPRHKITKRGQNVTFRCDPISEHNRLYWYRQTLGQGPEFLTYFQNEAQLEKSRLLSDRFSAERPKGSFSTLEIQRTEQGDSAMYLCASRAGGPYNEQFFGPGTRLTVL.

The chain links TRBV28 to TRBJ2-7; TRBD2 might be the D (6 bases). From germline, CDR1 is MDHEN and CDR2 SYDVKM. The CDR3 covers 15 residues. V was clipped by 2 bases and J by 0 bases, with 11 bases between them. The CDR3 DNA reads TGTGCCAGCAGTTTAGGCGGGACGGCCTCCTACGAGCAGTACTTC. Translation gives CASSLGGTASYEQYF. Full variable domain (outside the CDR3, taken from reference TRBV28 and TRBJ2-7): DVKVTQSSRYLVKRTGEKVFLECVQDMDHENMFWYRQDPGLGLRLIYFSYDVKMKEKGDIPEGYSVSREKKERFSLILESASTNQTSMYLCASSLGGTASYEQYFGPGTRLTVT.

The chain carries TRBV5-1 and TRBJ2-2, with 14 bases lining up with TRBD2. The CDR3 runs to 18 residues. Germline V CDR1 and CDR2: SGHRS, YFSETQ. V dropped 3 bases and J dropped 7; count of bases not matched to a gene: 11. CDR3 loop: CASSSVRGLAGEVGELFF. The CDR3, as DNA: TGCGCCAGCAGCTCTGTGCGGGGACTAGCGGGAGAGGTCGGGGAGCTGTTTTTT. Filled out from reference TRBV5-1 and TRBJ2-2, the complete variable domain reads KAGVTQTPRYLIKTRGQQVTLSCSPISGHRSVSWYQQTPGQGLQFLFEYFSETQRNKGNFPGRFSGRQFSNSRSEMNVSTLELGDSALYLCASSSVRGLAGEVGELFFGEGSRLTVL.

V and J are TRBV5-4 and TRBJ2-7, with D unclear. V lost 1 base to trimming and J lost 0 bases, with 11 bases between them. Germline CDR1 SGHNT, CDR2 YYREEE (reference sequence). The CDR3 sequence is 15 residues long. As DNA, the CDR3 is TGTGCCAGCAGCTTGAGGGCAGGTAGCTCCTACGAGCAGTACTTC. Translation: CASSLRAGSSYEQYF. The complete variable domain, with remaining parts taken from reference TRBV5-4 and TRBJ2-7, reads ETGVTQSPTHLIKTRGQQVTLRCSSQSGHNTVSWYQQALGQGPQFIFQYYREEENGRGNFPPRFSGLQFPNYSSELNVNALELDDSALYLCASSLRAGSSYEQYFGPGTRLTVT.

V gene TRBV25-1 combines with J gene TRBJ2-5; D is unresolved. The V and J ends lost 2 bases and 5 bases respectively, with 6 bases between them. CDR1 is MGHDK and CDR2 is SYGVNS in the germline V gene. The CDR3 sequence is 12 residues long. This CDR3 is CASSEAGETQYF. CDR3 coding DNA: TGTGCCAGCAGTGAAGCCGGGGAGACCCAGTACTTC.

V gene TRBV10-3 combines with J gene TRBJ2-2, with 7 bases identical to TRBD1. Trimming removed 6 bases from V and 6 bases from J; junction bases left unmatched: 1. Germline loops: CDR1 ENHRY, CDR2 SYGVKD. The CDR3 sequence is 12 residues long. CDR3 sequence reads: CAIRGTAGELFF. Here the CDR3 DNA reads TGTGCCATCAGGGGGACAGCCGGGGAGCTGTTTTTT.

Concerning this clone: One end of the junction does not line up with germline, which may come from a read error. This chain connects TRBV19 to TRBJ2-7; TRBD1 might be the D (5 bases). The germline CDR1 and CDR2 sequences are LNHDA and SQIVND (reference sequence). This CDR3 comprises 13 residues. The CDR3 region has the DNA TGTGCCAGTAGCATAGACAGAGACTACGAGCAGTACTTC. Its translation: CASSIDRDYEQYF.

The chain has TRBV2 and TRBJ2-2; no clear D. Germline V lookup: CDR1 SNHLY, CDR2 FYNNEI. This CDR3 contains 13 residues. The V and J ends lost 3 bases and 1 base respectively, with 3 bases between them. The CDR3 reads CASSDGNTGELFF. The CDR3 bases are TGTGCCAGCAGTGACGGGAACACCGGGGAGCTGTTTTTT. Complete variable domain (other parts from reference TRBV2 and TRBJ2-2): EPEVTQTPSHQVTQMGQEVILRCVPISNHLYFYWYRQILGQKVEFLVSFYNNEISEKSEIFDDQFSVERPDGSNFTLKIRSTKLEDSAMYFCASSDGNTGELFFGEGSRLTVL.